This T cell receptor (beta chain) was captured by sequencing in a study of T cell responses to AZD1222 COVID-19 vaccine. This CDR3 comprises 16 residues. The V end lost 2 bases, the J end lost 0 bases, and 13 bases lay between the germline ends. Germline CDR1 and CDR2: SEHNR and FQNEAQ (reference sequence). This clone appeared once. The table came from immunoSEQ multiplex PCR; TCRdb's copy has only in-frame clones and leaves some out. The table includes around 99,000 clones, around nine tenths detected once. The rearrangement uses TRBV7-9 and TRBJ1-1; D uncertain. This sequence was found in an adult in good health. The sample was peripheral blood, taken on day 0 of AZD1222 vaccination. CDR3 nucleotides: TGTGCCAGCAGCTTATGGCGCGTAATCATGAACACTGAAGCTTTCTTT. It is translated as CASSLWRVIMNTEAFF.